Listed here are 13 T cell receptor beta chains from one sample, sequenced in a study of shared clonotypes between healthy human individuals. Naive CD8 cells lacked CD45RO, underwent positive selection for CCR7 and left out terminally differentiated effector memory CD45RA+ cells. Only in-frame clones appear in the TCRdb table, and some are missing; sequencing was by immunoSEQ multiplex PCR. The profile covers about 2 million clones, with around 96% appearing a single time and around 1.1% taken by the ten largest. Specimen: naive CD8+ T cells sorted from blood. The receptors were gathered from a man between 18 and 35 years old in good health.

The chain is built from TRBV11-2 and TRBJ2-5; D ambiguous. Between the trimmed V and J ends, which lost 1 base and 5 bases, there was a span of 17 bases. CDR3 length equals 16 residues. The germline CDR1 and CDR2 sequences are SGHAT and FQNNGV. As DNA, the CDR3 is TGTGCCAGCAGCTTAGGGCCCCTAAGGGATAGGGAGACCCAGTACTTC. It is translated as CASSLGPLRDRETQYF.

The rearrangement joins TRBV27 to TRBJ1-1; TRBD1 matches 7 bases. The CDR3 has 15 amino acids. V was pared by 4 bases and J by 0 bases, with 5 bases of the junction left unmatched. CDR1 is MNHEY and CDR2 is SMNVEV in the germline V gene (reference sequence). CDR3 bases: TGTGCCAGCAGTTCACCGGGACAGCTGAACACTGAAGCTTTCTTT. Residues: CASSSPGQLNTEAFF.

The gene calls are TRBV5-6 and TRBJ1-4; 8 bases are shared with TRBD1. V shed 1 base, J shed 8 bases, and the junction held 1 base outside the gene matches. Germline CDR1 is SGHDT and CDR2 is YYEEEE. The CDR3 length is 13 residues. CDR3 region: CASSLTGGEKLFF. CDR3 nucleotide sequence: TGTGCCAGCAGCTTGACAGGGGGAGAAAAACTGTTTTTT. The variable domain in full, completed from reference TRBV5-6 and TRBJ1-4, reads DAGVTQSPTHLIKTRGQQVTLRCSPKSGHDTVSWYQQALGQGPQFIFQYYEEEERQRGNFPDRFSGHQFPNYSSELNVNALLLGDSALYLCASSLTGGEKLFFGSGTQLSVL.

Here the CDR3 DNA reads TGTGCCAGCAGTTTATCGGGGGGACTAAATAATTCACCCCTCCACTTT. Translating it yields CASSLSGGLNNSPLHF. V gene TRBV27 combines with J gene TRBJ1-6, with D tentatively TRBD1 (5 bases). V gave up 0 bases and J gave up 5 bases, with 11 bases separating them. The CDR3 contains 16 residues. CDR1 and CDR2 from the germline V gene are MNHEY and SMNVEV (reference sequence).

On this clone: One end of the junction does not line up with germline, which may come from a read error. The V call is TRBV7-9, the J call TRBJ2-3; 10 bases are shared with TRBD2. The CDR3 has 13 amino acids. In germline, CDR1 is SEHNR, CDR2 FQNEAQ (reference sequence). CDR3 nucleotides: TGTGTCAGCGGACTAGCGGCCACAGATACGCAGTATTTT. Translation gives CVSGLAATDTQYF.

CDR3 sequence: CASGEQGYSPLHF. The CDR3 DNA sequence: TGTGCCAGCGGTGAACAGGGGTATTCACCCCTCCACTTT. V is TRBV6-5 and J is TRBJ1-6, with TRBD1 matching 7 bases. CDR3 length: 13 amino acids. Trimming took 8 bases from V and 8 from J; bases not matched to a gene: 6. The V gene's germline CDR1 is MNHEY and CDR2 SVGAGI.

The chain has TRBV4-1 and TRBJ1-2; D gene ambiguous. V gave up 4 bases and J gave up 2 bases, with 11 bases separating them. Germline assignment: CDR1 MGHRA and CDR2 YSYEKL. The CDR3 length is 14 residues. DNA for the CDR3: TGCGCCAGCAGCCTAGGCGGGGTAAACTATGGCTACACCTTC. Residues: CASSLGGVNYGYTF.

The gene calls are TRBV5-4 and TRBJ1-2; tentative D call: TRBD1 (6 bases). CDR3 length: 15 residues. CDR1 and CDR2 from the germline V gene are SGHNT and YYREEE (reference sequence). DNA of the CDR3: TGTGCGGCCGGGGGGGCTCTTGAGGCTAACTATGGCTACACCTTC. Its protein product is CAAGGALEANYGYTF.

The chain has TRBV10-1 and TRBJ2-7; 7 bases match TRBD1. The CDR3 runs to 15 residues. CDR1 is WNHNN and CDR2 is SYGVQD in the germline V gene (reference sequence). V lost 5 bases to trimming and J lost 5 bases; unmatched junction nucleotides: 12. The CDR3 sequence: CASSITGVTIDEQYF. The CDR3 DNA is TGCGCCAGCAGTATTACAGGGGTGACTATAGACGAGCAGTACTTC.

The chain is built from TRBV2 and TRBJ2-1, with 10 bases fitting TRBD1. After removal of 7 bases from V and 7 bases from J, the junction contained 10 bases not matched to a gene. Germline lookup yields CDR1 SNHLY and CDR2 FYNNEI. This CDR3 is built from 15 residues. The chain's CDR3 is CASIRDGTGVNEQFF. As DNA, the CDR3 is TGTGCCAGCATCAGGGACGGGACAGGGGTGAATGAGCAGTTCTTC.

The chain couples TRBV25-1 to TRBJ2-3; a possible D gene is TRBD2 (5 bases). This CDR3 comprises 11 residues. Trimming shortened V by 8 bases and J by 5 bases, and 8 bases separated the two germline ends. In germline, CDR1 is MGHDK, CDR2 SYGVNS. CDR3 DNA: TGTGCCAGCTTAGAGGGAGATACGCAGTATTTT. The encoded protein is CASLEGDTQYF. The complete variable domain, with remaining parts taken from reference TRBV25-1 and TRBJ2-3, reads EADIYQTPRYLVIGTGKKITLECSQTMGHDKMYWYQQDPGMELHLIHYSYGVNSTEKGDLSSESTVSRIRTEHFPLTLESARPSHTSQYLCASLEGDTQYFGPGTRLTVL.

This clone was seen more than once but under ten times. This chain links TRBV25-1 with TRBJ1-6, with no clear D. Germline V lookup: CDR1 MGHDK, CDR2 SYGVNS. V gave up 5 bases and J gave up 8 bases, with 10 bases separating them. The CDR3 has 13 residues. The CDR3 is CASSQVPYSPLHF. CDR3 sequence (DNA): TGTGCCAGCAGTCAGGTACCTTATTCACCCCTCCACTTT. Supplemented by reference TRBV25-1 and TRBJ1-6, the full variable domain reads EADIYQTPRYLVIGTGKKITLECSQTMGHDKMYWYQQDPGMELHLIHYSYGVNSTEKGDLSSESTVSRIRTEHFPLTLESARPSHTSQYLCASSQVPYSPLHFGNGTRLTVT.

The chain has TRBV11-2 and TRBJ2-7; D gene uncertain. Germline V gene lookup returns CDR1 SGHAT and CDR2 FQNNGV. The germline V and J ends were trimmed by 1 base and 0 bases, with 22 bases remaining between them. This CDR3 has 19 residues. The CDR3 sequence: CASSLAPRFGPLGSYEQYF. The CDR3 DNA reads TGTGCCAGCAGCTTAGCCCCTAGGTTCGGGCCCTTAGGCTCCTACGAGCAGTACTTC.